These 24 T cell receptor beta chains came from one sample sequenced in a study of shared clonotypes between healthy human individuals (dated by TCRdb to the early 2020s). Library prep was done by the immunoSEQ multiplex PCR assay. This immuneACCESS table, as held by TCRdb, lists in-frame sequences with V and J called but not all clones. Of the missing ones, under half trace to an unresolved V gene in checked studies; the others have no known cause. The sample table records about 2.4 million clones; over 85% of these occur just once. The top ten hold roughly 0.39% of the sample. Sequencing was performed on naive CD4+ T cells from PBMCs. This specimen's cell subset or site label, per the study, means: CD45RA+ positively selected. The receptors originated from a man aged 18-30 years in good health. Some clones in this sample may be carry-over from other donors' samples.

The V gene is TRBV28, the J gene TRBJ1-5; D is possibly TRBD1 (5 bases). V shed 1 base and J shed 7 bases, with 11 bases lying between them. Germline-derived CDR1 and CDR2 are MDHEN and SYDVKM. The CDR3 is 14 amino acids. The CDR3 bases are TGTGCCAGCAGTTTATCGTTCGGGGGGCAGCCCCAGCATTTT. Its protein is CASSLSFGGQPQHF.

The chain has TRBV7-2 and TRBJ2-3, with D unclear. CDR1 is SGHTA, CDR2 FQGNSA, per germline. The V end was cut by 2 bases, the J end by 6 bases, with 6 bases between. The CDR3 totals 12 residues. The CDR3 DNA follows: TGTGCCAGCAGCTTATTCCGGGATACGCAGTATTTT. As protein: CASSLFRDTQYF.

This clone was detected once. This rearrangement joins TRBV19 to TRBJ2-4, with D perhaps TRBD2 (6 bases). The CDR3 totals 18 residues. V lost 1 base and J 0 bases, leaving 16 bases between the germline ends. Germline V CDR1 and CDR2: LNHDA, SQIVND (reference sequence). This CDR3 is CASSIVYRDSLAKNIQYF. The CDR3, as DNA: TGTGCCAGTAGTATAGTTTACCGGGACTCACTAGCCAAAAACATTCAGTACTTC.

CDR3 in DNA: TGTGCCAGCAGTTTGAGGGCTAGCAACTCCTACAATGAGCAGTTCTTC. As protein: CASSLRASNSYNEQFF. V usage is TRBV27 and J usage is TRBJ2-1; possibly TRBD2 for D (5 bases). CDR3 size: 16 residues. The germline V gene has CDR1 MNHEY and CDR2 SMNVEV (reference sequence). V was trimmed by 3 bases and J by 0 bases, leaving 12 bases between them.

The chain has TRBV10-3 and TRBJ2-6; a possible D gene is TRBD2 (5 bases). Germline V gene lookup returns CDR1 ENHRY and CDR2 SYGVKD. The CDR3 consists of 15 residues. V lost 3 bases, J lost 0 bases, and 6 bases lay in between. Here the CDR3 DNA reads TGTGCCATCAGTGAAGGGAGCTCTGGGGCCAACGTCCTGACTTTC. Amino acid sequence: CAISEGSSGANVLTF.

The genes are TRBV28 and TRBJ2-3, with 8 bases matching TRBD2. Germline V gene data show CDR1 as MDHEN and CDR2 as SYDVKM. This CDR3 is 17 amino acids long. After removal of 3 bases from V and 1 base from J, the junction contained 9 bases not matched to a gene. CDR3 protein: CASSFLRGGLGTDTQYF. In DNA form, the CDR3 reads TGTGCCAGCAGTTTTCTTCGGGGGGGTTTGGGCACAGATACGCAGTATTTT.

The chain employs TRBV7-2 and TRBJ2-7; D remains unclear. V was clipped by 2 bases and J by 0 bases, with 11 bases between them. Germline-derived CDR1 and CDR2 are SGHTA and FQGNSA. The CDR3 extends over 15 amino acids. Here the CDR3 reads CASSLTGANSYEQYF. The CDR3 DNA follows: TGTGCCAGCAGCTTAACCGGAGCAAACTCCTACGAGCAGTACTTC.

The chain links TRBV28 to TRBJ2-7, with 8 bases aligning to TRBD2. CDR1 is MDHEN, CDR2 SYDVKM, per germline. The CDR3 runs to 17 residues. The J segment lost 0 bases and the V segment lost 2 bases, leaving 9 bases of the junction unmatched. In DNA, the CDR3 is TGTGCCAGCAGTTTAAGGTTGACGGGGGGGAGCTCCTACGAGCAGTACTTC. It encodes CASSLRLTGGSSYEQYF.

The chain has TRBV6-5 and TRBJ1-2; D might be TRBD1 (5 bases). Germline values: CDR1 MNHEY, CDR2 SVGAGI. The CDR3 spans 12 residues. Deletions cut 4 bases from V and 8 bases from J, with 11 bases between. The CDR3 loop reads CASSSPTDGYTF. In DNA, the CDR3 is TGTGCCAGCAGTTCGCCGACAGACGGCTACACCTTC.

CDR3 nucleotides: TGTGCCAGTAGTATGGACAGGAAGAATGAAAAACTGTTTTTT. This codes for CASSMDRKNEKLFF. The chain links TRBV19 to TRBJ1-4; 7 bases align to TRBD1. CDR3 length equals 14 residues. V lost 3 bases to trimming and J lost 5 bases; unmatched junction nucleotides: 3. Germline CDR1 and CDR2: LNHDA and SQIVND (reference sequence).

The chain is built from TRBV5-1 and TRBJ2-7; 13 bases fit TRBD2. CDR3 size: 15 residues. V lost 4 bases and J lost 7; bases outside the gene matches: 8. Germline CDR1 and CDR2: SGHRS and YFSETQ. The CDR3, as DNA: TGCGCCAGCAGCCACGGACTAGCGGGAGTGGGTGAGCAGTACTTC. It yields the protein CASSHGLAGVGEQYF.

This rearrangement joins TRBV2 to TRBJ1-4; maybe TRBD1 (5 bases). V lost 4 bases to trimming and J lost 0 bases, with 9 bases between them. This CDR3 has 15 amino acids. Per germline, CDR1 SNHLY and CDR2 FYNNEI. The CDR3 sequence: CASSGRGPTNEKLFF. CDR3 in DNA: TGTGCCAGCAGTGGCCGGGGCCCAACTAATGAAAAACTGTTTTTT.

This chain links TRBV19 with TRBJ2-5; 14 nucleotides agree with TRBD2. The junction had 6 bases not matched to a gene; V was cut back by 4 bases and J by 5 bases. This CDR3 spans 16 amino acids. CDR1 and CDR2 from the germline V gene are LNHDA and SQIVND (reference sequence). Here the CDR3 reads CASSRSGTSGSETQYF. In nucleotides, the CDR3 is TGTGCCAGTAGTAGATCCGGGACTAGCGGGAGTGAGACCCAGTACTTC.

The chain is built from TRBV19 and TRBJ2-2; 9 bases line up with TRBD2. V was clipped by 8 bases and J by 4 bases; unmatched bases: 8. The CDR3 contains 15 residues. CDR1 is LNHDA and CDR2 is SQIVND in the germline V gene (reference sequence). The CDR3 DNA is TGTGCCAGTTTGGGCGGGAGGGCCCCCACCGGGGAGCTGTTTTTT. It yields the protein CASLGGRAPTGELFF.

This clone was counted once. The J gene is TRBJ2-5, the V gene TRBV9; a possible D gene is TRBD2 (6 bases). This CDR3 has 16 amino acids. Germline CDR1 and CDR2: SGDLS and YYNGEE. Trimming removed 0 bases from V and 4 bases from J, with 16 bases in between. Here the CDR3 reads CASSVAPHGSIETQYF. As DNA, the CDR3 is TGTGCCAGCAGCGTAGCCCCCCACGGGAGCATAGAGACCCAGTACTTC.

V gene TRBV11-2 combines with J gene TRBJ2-7; D possibly corresponds to TRBD2 (5 bases). V lost 3 bases to trimming and J lost 3 bases, with 15 bases between them. This CDR3 contains 15 residues. Germline-derived CDR1 and CDR2 are SGHAT and FQNNGV. Written as DNA, the CDR3 is TGTGCCAGCAGCTTCCGCAGGACTGGGGACTACGAGCAGTACTTC. Encoded protein: CASSFRRTGDYEQYF.

V gene TRBV11-2 combines with J gene TRBJ2-7; possibly TRBD2 for D (5 bases). Trimming cost V 5 bases and J 3 bases, with 17 bases left between them. The V gene's germline CDR1 is SGHAT and CDR2 FQNNGV. CDR3 length: 15 residues. The CDR3 spells CASSRPKDGLYEQYF. The CDR3, as DNA: TGTGCCAGCAGCCGACCGAAAGACGGACTCTACGAGCAGTACTTC.

The gene calls are TRBV5-1 and TRBJ2-3, with 8 bases that match TRBD2. The CDR3 is made up of 19 amino acids. V lost 5 bases, J lost 4 bases, and 21 bases stayed unmatched. Germline V gene sequence: CDR1 SGHRS, CDR2 YFSETQ. This CDR3 reads CASSRYRTSLFSNADTQYF. The CDR3, as DNA: TGCGCCAGCAGTCGATACCGGACTAGCCTTTTCTCGAACGCAGATACGCAGTATTTT.

This chain connects TRBV9 to TRBJ2-5; 13 bases line up with TRBD2. The CDR3 has 18 residues. The germline gives CDR1 SGDLS, CDR2 YYNGEE. The J segment lost 1 base and the V segment lost 0 bases, leaving 6 bases of the junction unmatched. For the CDR3, the DNA is TGTGCCAGCAGCGTAGAAGAACTAGCGGGAGGGGGCCAAGAGACCCAGTACTTC. Protein: CASSVEELAGGGQETQYF.

This rearrangement joins TRBV6-5 to TRBJ1-2, with D unresolved. The CDR3 totals 12 residues. Deletions cut 9 bases from V and 8 bases from J, with 16 bases between. Looked up from germline, CDR1 is MNHEY and CDR2 is SVGAGI. The CDR3 nucleotides read TGTGCCAGTTCTCCCAGTGGCGGCGGCTACACCTTC. Protein product: CASSPSGGGYTF.

The chain joins TRBV20-1 to TRBJ1-2; no definite D call. The CDR3 totals 11 residues. From germline, CDR1 is DFQATT and CDR2 SNEGSKA (reference sequence). V lost 0 bases, J lost 8 bases, and 7 bases lay in between. The CDR3 DNA reads TGCAGTGCTAGAGATGGGAGGGGCTACACCTTC. Protein sequence: CSARDGRGYTF.

This chain uses TRBV5-6 with TRBJ1-6; no clear D gene. The CDR3 has 15 amino acids. In germline, CDR1 is SGHDT, CDR2 YYEEEE. Trimming left V 2 bases short and J 7 bases short, with 13 bases between. The CDR3 DNA reads TGTGCCAGCAGCTTAAAGTCCGGGATGAATTCACCCCTCCACTTT. Translated: CASSLKSGMNSPLHF.

The CDR3 loop is CASSPASLNYGYTF. DNA of the CDR3: TGTGCCAGCTCACCGGCCAGCTTGAACTATGGCTACACCTTC. This chain connects TRBV18 to TRBJ1-2; D gene ambiguous. CDR3 length: 14 residues. CDR1 is KGHSH and CDR2 is LQKENI in the germline V gene. The V end was cut by 3 bases, the J end by 2 bases, with 10 bases between.

The chain links TRBV19 to TRBJ2-3; 9 nucleotides align to TRBD2. From germline, CDR1 is LNHDA and CDR2 SQIVND (reference sequence). J lost 4 bases, V lost 4 bases, and 12 bases had no gene match. The CDR3 consists of 17 residues. Written as DNA, the CDR3 is TGTGCCAGTAGTAGCGTAATTACGGCGGGAGGGCCAGATACGCAGTATTTT. The encoded protein is CASSSVITAGGPDTQYF. Full variable domain (missing parts from reference TRBV19 and TRBJ2-3): DGGITQSPKYLFRKEGQNVTLSCEQNLNHDAMYWYRQDPGQGLRLIYYSQIVNDFQKGDIAEGYSVSREKKESFPLTVTSAQKNPTAFYLCASSSVITAGGPDTQYFGPGTRLTVL.